This TCR beta chain appears in the sequencing data of a study of blood T cell repertoires in COVID-19. Study-wide background: Samples came from the United States, Italy and Spain, spanning acute and convalescent COVID-19. Nucleic acid was either cDNA or gDNA, and it came from T cells, B-cell-depleted T cells, or PBMCs.

Germline CDR1 is MNHEY and CDR2 is SMNVEV (reference sequence). CDR3 length: 15 residues. V lost 5 bases and J 3 bases, leaving 14 bases between the germline ends. This clone was counted once. In the source study's methods: Estimates of nucleated cell counts were drawn from the amplification of reference gene primers. Clones were sequenced by immunoSEQ multiplex PCR, and TCRdb holds only the in-frame ones, with some missing. V, J and clone size were drawn from that table, and D and trimming were deduced from the DNA. This sample has 310,000 or so clones; around 90% occur once, and the top ten carry around 1.7%. Participant-given clinical history determined each cohort assignment.

The clonotype originates from a woman in her late teens or twenties with acute COVID-19. This sequence joins TRBV27 and TRBJ2-1, with D uncertain. The source material was PBMCs or T cells enriched from blood (not recorded which). Here the CDR3 reads CASSTLAILYNEQFF. Here the CDR3 DNA reads TGTGCCAGCAGTACATTAGCTATACTCTACAATGAGCAGTTCTTC.